This T cell receptor beta chain came from a study of T cells expressing NK-cell markers. Across the whole study: The study sequenced eight donors, seven HCMV-seropositive and one seronegative. Overall study results and limits: Among several donors, these clonotypes also ranked first in the CD3+CD56-NKG2C+ fraction. Nothing established the HCMV specificity of expanded NKG2C+ T cell clones.

CDR3 length: 15 residues. From germline, CDR1 is DFQATT and CDR2 SNEGSKA (reference sequence). Regarding this clonotype: Its antigen remains unknown.

A 5'RACE template switching approach incorporating UMIs was used to make TCR beta cDNA. TCRdb processed the 5' RACE reads again and assigns one entry to each CDR3 protein, with no DNA. The sample table includes about 450,000 distinct CDR3 sequences. The source is a woman between 18 and 70 years old in good health. This chain uses TRBV20-1 with TRBJ2-7; TCRdb calls TRBD2, which cannot be checked without DNA. The specimen sequenced was blood T cells: a sorted CD56 or NKG2C T cell subset, CD4+ or CD8+ T cells, or bulk PBMC T cells (not recorded which). CDR3 region: CSGLLRGASSYEQYF.